This T cell receptor beta chain was documented in a study of T cell repertoires in cytomegalovirus infection. The V end lost 1 base, the J end lost 3 bases, and 7 bases lay between the germline ends. CDR3 length: 13 residues. The germline V gene has CDR1 MNHNS and CDR2 SASEGT. As for this clonotype: Its specificity is unknown.

Using its own MiXCR run on the reads, TCRdb lists one record per CDR3 protein. Counted here are approximately 730,000 distinct CDR3 sequences, approximately 33% occurring once; the ten biggest clones make up 15% to 20%. Sequencing was performed on cultured PBMCs, taken from culture after CMV antigen stimulation. The TCR sequence derives from a human donor in good health (CMV status not recorded). Some clones in this sample may be carry-over from other donors' samples. This chain uses TRBV6-1 with TRBJ2-7, with TRBD2 as a possible D gene (6 bases). Here the CDR3 reads CASSEGTIYEQYF. CDR3 nucleotide sequence: TGTGCCAGCAGTGAAGGGACTATCTACGAGCAGTACTTC.